Sequencing of this T cell receptor beta chain was carried out in a study of regulatory T cells in long-lasting Graves disease. Notes on the study in general: Persistent cases of Graves' showed reduced TCR diversity relative to newly diagnosed patients.

Time point of the sample: newly diagnosed GD, antithyroid drugs for less than 3 months. The TCR library was prepared using RNA isolated from PBMCs. The CDR3 covers 12 residues. V was cut by 5 bases and J by 1 base, with 5 bases left in between. CDR1 and CDR2 (germline): LGHDT, YNNKEL (reference sequence). Construction of TCR beta libraries relied on iRepertoire HTBI primers and on Arm-PCR targeting CDR3 regions. Using its own MiXCR run on the multiplex PCR reads, TCRdb lists one record per CDR3 protein. The data contain some 320,000 distinct CDR3 sequences, about 20% of them singletons. This clonotype was detected many times. The antigen remains undetermined.

The TCR sequence derives from a female donor with Graves disease. The specimen comprised peripheral blood mononuclear cells (PBMCs), sampled at new diagnosis, from a patient treated with antithyroid drugs. This rearrangement joins TRBV3-1 to TRBJ1-1; D not certain. The CDR3 loop reads CASSTQNTEAFF. The DNA of the CDR3 is TGTGCCAGCAGCACGCAGAACACTGAAGCTTTCTTT.